Listed below are T cell receptor beta chains from one sample, sequenced in a study of blood T cell repertoires in COVID-19. Assay used: immunoSEQ multiplex PCR; TCRdb lists only in-frame clones, some missing. In the table there are just over 90,000 clones, just under 80% of which are singletons. Material for sequencing was peripheral blood. Every receptor here comes from a human donor in a cohort sampled during active COVID-19. Both conserved end residues are part of each CDR3. Clone size, where shown, is once, few, many, or a class for clones that have expanded.

>TRBJ2-1|TRBV18|.
CASSPGQGFNEQFF
>TRBJ2-7|TRBV6-5|.
CASTLDRGLPYEQYF
>TRBJ1-2|TRBV7-6|.
CASSLGSGTAANYGYTF
>TRBJ2-1|TRBV9|.
CASSVDVGVNEQFF
>TRBJ1-1|TRBV7-6|many
CASSTGMNTEAFF
>TRBJ2-1|TRBV19|.
CASKIQRGYNEQFF
>TRBJ1-1|TRBV6-6|.
CASSLRDTEAFF
>TRBJ1-1|TRBV19|.
CASSIAGTGYTEAFF
>TRBJ2-1|TRBV7-9|.
CASRGGAANEQFF
>TRBJ2-1|TRBV7-9|.
CASRGAGGQDEQFF
>TRBJ1-3|TRBV3-1/TRBV3-2|.
CASSQENRDGNTIYF
>TRBJ2-1|TRBV7-8|.
CASSLVTAGSYNEQFF
>TRBJ1-1|TRBV7-9|.
CASSRQGAKNTEAFF
>TRBJ2-4|TRBV2|.
CASKGGRAVDKNIQYF
>TRBJ2-7|TRBV19|.
CASSPMTGGSEQYF
>TRBJ2-5|TRBV18|.
CASRRSGGMEETQYF
>TRBJ2-7|TRBV29-1|once
CSVTGGTGEQYF
>TRBJ2-1|TRBV30|.
CAWSPGSAVREQFF
>TRBJ2-2|TRBV19|.
CASTGTSTNTGELFF
>TRBJ2-3|TRBV11-3|.
CASSFGGIADTQYF
>TRBJ1-6|TRBV15|.
CATSRGQADSPLHF
>TRBJ2-1|TRBV9|.
CASSVAGAPLNEQFF
>TRBJ2-7|TRBV12-3/TRBV12-4|.
CASSSYREQYF
>TRBJ2-4|TRBV10-3|.
CAISEPTKNIQYF
>TRBJ1-1|TRBV24-1|.
CATSSQQGNTEAFF
>TRBJ2-3|TRBV9|.
CASSVGTSSTDTQYF
>TRBJ2-5|TRBV11-3|.
CASSSRLAGGRETQYF
>TRBJ1-2|TRBV12-3/TRBV12-4|.
CASKISGVSGYTF
>TRBJ1-2|TRBV2|.
CASSVSYGYTF
>TRBJ1-2|TRBV29-1|.
CSVATGTGEGYGYTF
>TRBJ1-5|TRBV9|.
CASSVVAPNRLLKEPQHF